This TCR beta chain appears in the sequencing data of a study of vaccination and CD4 T cells after COVID-19. Study-wide context: Stimuli were overlapping spike peptide pools of SARS-CoV-2 and three common cold coronaviruses (HCoV-NL63, HCoV-OC43, HCoV-229E). Controls used CEFX viral epitopes (positive), HIV-1 Nef peptides (negative), or no peptide.

The Oncomine TCR Beta short-read assay sequenced DNA from cultured CD4+ T cells. Genomic DNA from cultured CD4+ T cells was extracted. In TCRdb, the PCR reads were re-called with MiXCR into one record per CDR3 protein. The sample consists of some 4,500 distinct CDR3 sequences, approximately 23% of them appearing once. This clonotype is categorized as medium-sized. Antigen specificity is unknown. The CDR3 extends over 12 amino acids. Germline CDR1 and CDR2: SGHTA and FQGTGA. Trimming pared 5 bases from V and 5 bases from J, leaving 9 bases between. The treatment was: approximately nine-day PBMC culture with coronavirus spike peptide pools or control peptides (ViraFEST assay).

The chain has TRBV7-3 and TRBJ1-2; D gene uncertain. The source is a human donor who had recovered from COVID-19. The starting material was CD4+ T cells from blood, cultured in vitro, obtained after SARS-CoV-2 vaccination. The CDR3 DNA sequence: TGTGCCAGCAGCCTAGACAATTATGGCTACACCTTC. Translation gives CASSLDNYGYTF.